This T cell receptor (beta chain) originates from a study of cytomegalovirus exposure and HLA in healthy donors. General study results and limits: Reports showed the classifier diagnosing cytomegalovirus status with high specificity and sensitivity. A later analysis found common viral pathogens apparently linked to several of the most significant clusters. Prior analysis indicated that the majority of TCR beta V segments exhibited productivity approximately 90% or approximately 30% of the time. Specificity of a few CMV-associated chains for CMV antigens was verified in vitro.

CDR3 length: 15 amino acids. Germline CDR1 is MGHDK and CDR2 is SYGVNS. V was pared by 7 bases and J by 0 bases, with 14 bases between. On this clone: Its antigen is unknown.

The primer mix had 60 Vbeta and 13 Jbeta primers. The assay was immunoSEQ multiplex PCR, and TCRdb's table has in-frame clones only and misses some. This table has fewer than 90,000 clones, 70% appearing once. The TCR comes from a woman aged 45 to 65 in good health and CMV-seropositive. Sequenced input: PBMCs. The genes are TRBV25-1 and TRBJ2-3; D is possibly TRBD2 (6 bases). In DNA form, the CDR3 reads TGTGCCAGCACCATCGGGAGCACTAGCACAGATACGCAGTATTTT. Translating gives CASTIGSTSTDTQYF.